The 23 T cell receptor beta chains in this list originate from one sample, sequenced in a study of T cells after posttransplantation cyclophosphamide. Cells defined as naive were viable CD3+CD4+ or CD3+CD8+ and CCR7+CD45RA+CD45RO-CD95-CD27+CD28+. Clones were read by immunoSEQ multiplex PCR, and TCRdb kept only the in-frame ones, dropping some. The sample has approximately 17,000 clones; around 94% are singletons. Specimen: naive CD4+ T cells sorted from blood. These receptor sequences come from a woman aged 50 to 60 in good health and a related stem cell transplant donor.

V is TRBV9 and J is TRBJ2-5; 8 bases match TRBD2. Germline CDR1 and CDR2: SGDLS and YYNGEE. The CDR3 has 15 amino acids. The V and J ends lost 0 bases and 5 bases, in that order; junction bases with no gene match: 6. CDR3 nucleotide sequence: TGTGCCAGCAGCGTAGATCCGGGAGGGGCGGAGACCCAGTACTTC. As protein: CASSVDPGGAETQYF.

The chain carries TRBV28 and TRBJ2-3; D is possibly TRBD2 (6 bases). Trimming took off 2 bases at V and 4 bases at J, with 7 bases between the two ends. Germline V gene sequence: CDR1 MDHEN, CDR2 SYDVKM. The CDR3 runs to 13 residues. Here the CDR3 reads CASSLREPDTQYF. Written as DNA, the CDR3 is TGTGCCAGCAGTTTACGGGAGCCAGATACGCAGTATTTT.

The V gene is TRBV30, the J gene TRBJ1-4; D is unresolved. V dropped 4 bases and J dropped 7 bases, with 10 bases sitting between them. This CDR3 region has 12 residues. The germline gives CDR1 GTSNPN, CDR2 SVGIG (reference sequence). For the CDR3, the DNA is TGTGCCTGGACCGGAGGAGGTGAAAAACTGTTTTTT. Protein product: CAWTGGGEKLFF. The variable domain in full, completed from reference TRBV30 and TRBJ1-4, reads SQTIHQWPATLVQPVGSPLSLECTVEGTSNPNLYWYRQAAGRGLQLLFYSVGIGQISSEVPQNLSASRPQDRQFILSSKKLLLSDSGFYLCAWTGGGEKLFFGSGTQLSVL.

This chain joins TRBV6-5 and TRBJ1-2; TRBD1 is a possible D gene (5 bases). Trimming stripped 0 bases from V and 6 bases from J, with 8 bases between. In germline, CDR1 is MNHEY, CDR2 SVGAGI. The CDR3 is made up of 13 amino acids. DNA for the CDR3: TGTGCCAGCAGTTACTCGAGCAGGGATGGCTACACCTTC. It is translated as CASSYSSRDGYTF.

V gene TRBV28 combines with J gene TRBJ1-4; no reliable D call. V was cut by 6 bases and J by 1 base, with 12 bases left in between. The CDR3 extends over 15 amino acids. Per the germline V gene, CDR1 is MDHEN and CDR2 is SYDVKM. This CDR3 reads CASRLAGVTNEKLFF. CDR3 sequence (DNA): TGTGCCAGCAGACTGGCAGGCGTAACTAATGAAAAACTGTTTTTT.

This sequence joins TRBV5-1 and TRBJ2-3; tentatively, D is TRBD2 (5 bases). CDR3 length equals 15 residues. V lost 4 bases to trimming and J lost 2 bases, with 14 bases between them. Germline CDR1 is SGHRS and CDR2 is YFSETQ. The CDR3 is CASSTSGDFTDTQYF. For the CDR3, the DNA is TGCGCCAGCAGCACGAGCGGCGATTTCACAGATACGCAGTATTTT.

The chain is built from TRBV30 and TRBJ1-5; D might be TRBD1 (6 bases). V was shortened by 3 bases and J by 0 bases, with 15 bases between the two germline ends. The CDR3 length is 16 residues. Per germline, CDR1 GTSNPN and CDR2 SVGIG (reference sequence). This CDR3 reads CAWRSGTLYSNQPQHF. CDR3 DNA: TGTGCCTGGAGAAGCGGGACACTCTATAGCAATCAGCCCCAGCATTTT. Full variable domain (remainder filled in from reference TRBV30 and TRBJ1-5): SQTIHQWPATLVQPVGSPLSLECTVEGTSNPNLYWYRQAAGRGLQLLFYSVGIGQISSEVPQNLSASRPQDRQFILSSKKLLLSDSGFYLCAWRSGTLYSNQPQHFGDGTRLSIL.

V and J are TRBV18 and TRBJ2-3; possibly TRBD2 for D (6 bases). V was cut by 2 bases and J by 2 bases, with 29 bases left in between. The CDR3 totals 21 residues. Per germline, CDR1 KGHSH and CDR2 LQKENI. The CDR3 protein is CASSPMWGGPQGAEFTDTQYF. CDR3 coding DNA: TGTGCCAGCTCACCAATGTGGGGAGGCCCCCAGGGTGCAGAATTCACAGATACGCAGTATTTT.

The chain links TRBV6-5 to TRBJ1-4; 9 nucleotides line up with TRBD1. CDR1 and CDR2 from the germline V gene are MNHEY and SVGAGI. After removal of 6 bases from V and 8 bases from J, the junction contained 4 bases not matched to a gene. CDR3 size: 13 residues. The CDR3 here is CASSSDRGEKLFF. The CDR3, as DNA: TGTGCCAGCAGCAGCGACAGGGGGGAAAAACTGTTTTTT.

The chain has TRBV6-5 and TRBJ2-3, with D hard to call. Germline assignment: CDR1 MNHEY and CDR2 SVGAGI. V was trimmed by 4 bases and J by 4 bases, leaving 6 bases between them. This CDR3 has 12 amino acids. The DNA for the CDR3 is TGTGCCAGCAGTTCGGTGGCAGATACGCAGTATTTT. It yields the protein CASSSVADTQYF.

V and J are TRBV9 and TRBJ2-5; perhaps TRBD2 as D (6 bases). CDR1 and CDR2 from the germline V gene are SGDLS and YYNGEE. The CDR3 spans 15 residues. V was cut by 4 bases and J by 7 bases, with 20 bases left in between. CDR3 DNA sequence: TGTGCCAGCAGCCCGGGGAGTAGCGGTAAGGGGACCCAGTACTTC. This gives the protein CASSPGSSGKGTQYF.

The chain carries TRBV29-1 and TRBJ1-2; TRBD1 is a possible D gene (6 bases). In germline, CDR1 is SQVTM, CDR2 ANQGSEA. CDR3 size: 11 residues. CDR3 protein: CSSGGADGYTF. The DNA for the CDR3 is TGCAGTTCCGGGGGGGCAGATGGCTACACCTTC.

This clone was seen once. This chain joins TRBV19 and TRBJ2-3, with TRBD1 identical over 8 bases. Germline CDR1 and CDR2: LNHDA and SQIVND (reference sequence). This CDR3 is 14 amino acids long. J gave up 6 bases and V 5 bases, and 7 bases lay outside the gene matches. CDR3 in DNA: TGTGCCAGTAGTCAGGGGGCGCGGGACGATACGCAGTATTTT. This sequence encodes CASSQGARDDTQYF.

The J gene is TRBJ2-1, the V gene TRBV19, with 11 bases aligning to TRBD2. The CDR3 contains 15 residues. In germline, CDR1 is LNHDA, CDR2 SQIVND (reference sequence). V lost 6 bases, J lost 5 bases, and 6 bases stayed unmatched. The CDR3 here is CASRIGTSGNNEQFF. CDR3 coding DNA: TGTGCCAGTAGGATCGGGACTAGCGGTAACAATGAGCAGTTCTTC.

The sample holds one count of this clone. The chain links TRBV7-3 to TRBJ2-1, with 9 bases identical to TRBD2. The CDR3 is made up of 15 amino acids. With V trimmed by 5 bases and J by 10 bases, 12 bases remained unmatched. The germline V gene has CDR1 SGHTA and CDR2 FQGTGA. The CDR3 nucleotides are TGTGCCAGCAGCCCGACTAGCGGAGTCGGGGGGGAGCAGTTCTTC. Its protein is CASSPTSGVGGEQFF.

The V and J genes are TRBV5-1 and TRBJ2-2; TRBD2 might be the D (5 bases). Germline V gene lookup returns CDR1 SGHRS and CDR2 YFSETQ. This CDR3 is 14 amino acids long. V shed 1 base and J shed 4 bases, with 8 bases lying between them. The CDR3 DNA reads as TGCGCCAGCAGCTTGAGCGGTGCCACCGGGGAGCTGTTTTTT. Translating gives CASSLSGATGELFF.

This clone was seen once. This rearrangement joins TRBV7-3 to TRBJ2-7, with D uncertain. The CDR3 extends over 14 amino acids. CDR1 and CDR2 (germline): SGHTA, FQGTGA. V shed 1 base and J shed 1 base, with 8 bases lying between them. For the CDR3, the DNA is TGTGCCAGCAGCTTAAACCCTAGGTCCTACGAGCAGTACTTC. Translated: CASSLNPRSYEQYF.

The CDR3 reads CASSPGQIRETQYF. In DNA form, the CDR3 reads TGCGCCAGCAGTCCAGGACAGATCCGGGAGACCCAGTACTTC. The chain carries TRBV5-1 and TRBJ2-5; the D gene is possibly TRBD1 (6 bases). CDR1 and CDR2 from the germline V gene are SGHRS and YFSETQ. The V gene lost 5 bases and the J gene lost 5 bases, with 16 bases spanning the gap. This CDR3 comprises 14 residues.

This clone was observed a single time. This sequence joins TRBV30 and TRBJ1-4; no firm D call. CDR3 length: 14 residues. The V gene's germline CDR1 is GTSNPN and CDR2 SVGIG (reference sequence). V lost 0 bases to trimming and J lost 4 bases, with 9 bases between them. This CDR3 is CAWSVQSLNEKLFF. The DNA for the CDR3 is TGTGCCTGGAGTGTACAGAGTCTTAATGAAAAACTGTTTTTT.

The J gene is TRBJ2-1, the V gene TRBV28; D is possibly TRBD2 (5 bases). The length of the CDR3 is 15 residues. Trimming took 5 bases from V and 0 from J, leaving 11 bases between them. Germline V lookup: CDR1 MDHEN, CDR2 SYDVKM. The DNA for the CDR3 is TGTGCCAGCAGTGTAAGCGGATACTCCTACAATGAGCAGTTCTTC. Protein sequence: CASSVSGYSYNEQFF.

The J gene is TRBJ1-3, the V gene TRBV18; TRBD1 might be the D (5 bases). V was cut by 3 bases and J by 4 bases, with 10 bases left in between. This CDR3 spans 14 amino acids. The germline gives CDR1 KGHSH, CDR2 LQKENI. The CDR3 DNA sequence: TGTGCCAGCTCACCGACAGCCGTGGGAAACACCATATATTTT. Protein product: CASSPTAVGNTIYF.

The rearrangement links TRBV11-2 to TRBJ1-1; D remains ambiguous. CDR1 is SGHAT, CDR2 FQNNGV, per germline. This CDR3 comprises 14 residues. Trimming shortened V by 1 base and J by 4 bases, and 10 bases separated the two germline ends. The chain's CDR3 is CASSLGPFRTEAFF. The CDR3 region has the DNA TGTGCCAGCAGCTTAGGGCCTTTCCGCACTGAAGCTTTCTTT. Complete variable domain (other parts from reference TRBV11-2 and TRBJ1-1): EAGVAQSPRYKIIEKRQSVAFWCNPISGHATLYWYQQILGQGPKLLIQFQNNGVVDDSQLPKDRFSAERLKGVDSTLKIQPAKLEDSAVYLCASSLGPFRTEAFFGQGTRLTVV.

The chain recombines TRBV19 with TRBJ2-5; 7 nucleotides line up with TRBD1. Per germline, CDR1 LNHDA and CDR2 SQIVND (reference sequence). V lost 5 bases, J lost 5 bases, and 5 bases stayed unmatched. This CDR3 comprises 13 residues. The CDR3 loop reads CASSGDRAETQYF. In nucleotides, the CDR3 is TGTGCCAGTAGTGGAGACAGGGCGGAGACCCAGTACTTC.